This TCR beta chain was obtained from a study of OX40 agonist ivuxolimab in advanced cancers. The repertoire was sequenced with immunoSEQ multiplex PCR; TCRdb's copy has only in-frame clones and lacks some. The table includes 23,000 or so clones, 75% to 85% detected once. In germline, CDR1 is SEHNR, CDR2 FQNEAQ (reference sequence). Trimming cost V 6 bases and J 3 bases, with 17 bases left between them. This CDR3 is 15 amino acids long. This TCR was recovered from an adult with an advanced solid tumor such as melanoma, head and neck, liver or kidney cancer. The chain combines TRBV7-9 with TRBJ1-1, with TRBD1 as a possible D gene (5 bases). The sequencing used CD4+ or CD8+ T cells sorted from blood, collected in a trial of the OX40 agonist ivuxolimab. The chain's CDR3 is CASRYHVRGDTEAFF. DNA of the CDR3: TGTGCCAGCAGGTATCACGTTAGGGGAGACACTGAAGCTTTCTTT.